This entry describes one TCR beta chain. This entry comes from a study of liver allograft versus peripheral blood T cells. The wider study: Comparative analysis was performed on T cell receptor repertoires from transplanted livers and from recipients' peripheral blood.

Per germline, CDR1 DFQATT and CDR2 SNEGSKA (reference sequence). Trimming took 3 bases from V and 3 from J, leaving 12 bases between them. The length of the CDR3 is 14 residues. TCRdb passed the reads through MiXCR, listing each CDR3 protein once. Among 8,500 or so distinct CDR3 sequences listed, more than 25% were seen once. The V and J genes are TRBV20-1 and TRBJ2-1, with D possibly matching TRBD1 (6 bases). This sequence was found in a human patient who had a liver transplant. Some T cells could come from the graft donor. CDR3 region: CSARDSSLYNEQFF. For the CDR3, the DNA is TGCAGTGCTAGGGACAGTTCTCTCTACAATGAGCAGTTCTTC.